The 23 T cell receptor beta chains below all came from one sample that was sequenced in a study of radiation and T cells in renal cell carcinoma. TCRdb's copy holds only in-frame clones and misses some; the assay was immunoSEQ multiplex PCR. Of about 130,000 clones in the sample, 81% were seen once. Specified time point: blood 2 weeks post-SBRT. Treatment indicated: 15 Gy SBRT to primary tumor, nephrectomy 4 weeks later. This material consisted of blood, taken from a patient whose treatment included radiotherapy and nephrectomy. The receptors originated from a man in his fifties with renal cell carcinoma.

The chain's CDR3 is CASSLVSGINYGYTF. DNA for the CDR3: TGTGCCAGCAGCTTAGTTTCCGGAATTAACTATGGCTACACCTTC. The rearrangement links TRBV7-2 to TRBJ1-2, with no clear D. Trimming took off 1 base at V and 1 base at J, with 10 bases between the two ends. CDR1 is SGHTA, CDR2 FQGNSA, per germline. The CDR3 has 15 amino acids. The full variable domain, with the rest looked up from reference TRBV7-2 and TRBJ1-2, is GAGVSQSPSNKVTEKGKDVELRCDPISGHTALYWYRQSLGQGLEFLIYFQGNSAPDKSGLPSDRFSAERTGGSVSTLTIQRTQQEDSAVYLCASSLVSGINYGYTFGSGTRLTVV.

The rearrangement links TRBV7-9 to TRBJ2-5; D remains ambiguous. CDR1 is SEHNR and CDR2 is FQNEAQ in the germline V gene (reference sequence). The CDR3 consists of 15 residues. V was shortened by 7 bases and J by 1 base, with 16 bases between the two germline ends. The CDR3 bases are TGTGCCAGCACCTCATTCCGGGCCGCCCAAGAGACCCAGTACTTC. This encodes CASTSFRAAQETQYF.

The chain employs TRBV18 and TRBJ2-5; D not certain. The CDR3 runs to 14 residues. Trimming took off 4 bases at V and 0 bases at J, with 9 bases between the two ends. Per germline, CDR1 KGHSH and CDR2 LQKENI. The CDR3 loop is CASSLGRDQETQYF. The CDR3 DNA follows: TGTGCCAGCTCACTCGGACGGGACCAAGAGACCCAGTACTTC.

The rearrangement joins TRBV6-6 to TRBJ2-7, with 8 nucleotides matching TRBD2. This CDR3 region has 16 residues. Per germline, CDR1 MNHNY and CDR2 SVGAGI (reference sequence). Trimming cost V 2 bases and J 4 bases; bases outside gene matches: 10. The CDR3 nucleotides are TGTGCCAGCAGTTACCCAATCCCCGGGACTAGTTACGAGCAGTACTTC. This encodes CASSYPIPGTSYEQYF.

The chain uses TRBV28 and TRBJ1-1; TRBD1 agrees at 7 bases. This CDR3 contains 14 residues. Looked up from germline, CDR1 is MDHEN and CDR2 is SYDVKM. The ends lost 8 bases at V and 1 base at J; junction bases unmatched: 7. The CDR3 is CASAPGQSNTEAFF. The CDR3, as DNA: TGTGCCAGCGCACCGGGACAGTCGAACACTGAAGCTTTCTTT. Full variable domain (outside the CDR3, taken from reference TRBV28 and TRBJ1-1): DVKVTQSSRYLVKRTGEKVFLECVQDMDHENMFWYRQDPGLGLRLIYFSYDVKMKEKGDIPEGYSVSREKKERFSLILESASTNQTSMYLCASAPGQSNTEAFFGQGTRLTVV.

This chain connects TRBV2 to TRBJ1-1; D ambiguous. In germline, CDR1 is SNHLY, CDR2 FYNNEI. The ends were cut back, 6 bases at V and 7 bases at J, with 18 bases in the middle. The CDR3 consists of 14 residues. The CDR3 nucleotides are TGTGCCAGCAGCGCCTGGACTTCGGAGGTTGAAGCTTTCTTT. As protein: CASSAWTSEVEAFF.

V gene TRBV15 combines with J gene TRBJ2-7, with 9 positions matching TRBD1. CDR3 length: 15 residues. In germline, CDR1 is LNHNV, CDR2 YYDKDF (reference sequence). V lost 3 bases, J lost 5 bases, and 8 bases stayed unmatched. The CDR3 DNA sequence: TGTGCCACCAGCAGGGGACAGGGTCTTATCCACGAGCAGTACTTC. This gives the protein CATSRGQGLIHEQYF. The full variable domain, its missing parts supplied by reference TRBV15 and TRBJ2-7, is DAMVIQNPRYQVTQFGKPVTLSCSQTLNHNVMYWYQQKSSQAPKLLFHYYDKDFNNEADTPDNFQSRRPNTSFCFLDIRSPGLGDTAMYLCATSRGQGLIHEQYFGPGTRLTVT.

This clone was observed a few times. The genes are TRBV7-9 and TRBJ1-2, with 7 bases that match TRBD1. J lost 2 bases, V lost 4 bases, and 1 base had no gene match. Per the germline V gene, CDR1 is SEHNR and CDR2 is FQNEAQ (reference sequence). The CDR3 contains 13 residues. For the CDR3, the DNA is TGTGCCAGCAGCTGGGGACAGAACTATGGCTACACCTTC. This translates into CASSWGQNYGYTF.

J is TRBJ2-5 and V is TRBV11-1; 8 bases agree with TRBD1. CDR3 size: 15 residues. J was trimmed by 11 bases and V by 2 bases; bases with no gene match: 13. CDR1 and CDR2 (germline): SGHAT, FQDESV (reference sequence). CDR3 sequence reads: CASSLSMGQVSSQYF. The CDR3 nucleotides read TGTGCCAGCAGCTTAAGCATGGGACAGGTCTCATCTCAGTACTTC.

The DNA for the CDR3 is TGTGCCAGCAAAAACCAGGGGGTAGGTAACTATGGCTACACCTTC. Its translation: CASKNQGVGNYGYTF. This chain uses TRBV28 with TRBJ1-2, with 7 bases that match TRBD1. The J segment lost 1 base and the V segment lost 7 bases, leaving 9 bases of the junction unmatched. This CDR3 has 15 residues. Germline CDR1 reads MDHEN; CDR2 reads SYDVKM.

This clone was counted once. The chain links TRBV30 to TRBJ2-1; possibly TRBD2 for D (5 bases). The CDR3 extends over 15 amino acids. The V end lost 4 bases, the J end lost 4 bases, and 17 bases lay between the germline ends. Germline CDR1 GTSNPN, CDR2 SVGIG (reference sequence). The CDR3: CAWTLNGRVYNEQFF. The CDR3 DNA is TGTGCCTGGACTTTAAATGGGCGGGTTTACAATGAGCAGTTCTTC.

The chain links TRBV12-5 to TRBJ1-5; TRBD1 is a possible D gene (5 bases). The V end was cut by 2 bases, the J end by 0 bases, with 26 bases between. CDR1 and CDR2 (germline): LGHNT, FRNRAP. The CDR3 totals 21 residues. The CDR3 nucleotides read TGTGCTAGTGGTTTGTTCACAGAGGGAGGGGTGGAGGGATATAGCAATCAGCCCCAGCATTTT. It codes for CASGLFTEGGVEGYSNQPQHF.

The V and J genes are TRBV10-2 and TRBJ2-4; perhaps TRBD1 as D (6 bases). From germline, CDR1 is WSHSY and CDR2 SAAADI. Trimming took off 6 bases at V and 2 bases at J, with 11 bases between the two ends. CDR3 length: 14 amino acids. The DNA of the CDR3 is TGCGCCAGCAGCGATACAGGGTCCAAAAACATTCAGTACTTC. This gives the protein CASSDTGSKNIQYF.

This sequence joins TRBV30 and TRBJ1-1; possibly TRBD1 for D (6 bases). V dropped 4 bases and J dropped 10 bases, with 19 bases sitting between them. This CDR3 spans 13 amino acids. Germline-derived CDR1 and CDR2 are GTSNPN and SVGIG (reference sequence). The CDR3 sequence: CAWIAKGGLGAFF. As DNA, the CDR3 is TGTGCCTGGATCGCTAAAGGGGGGCTGGGAGCTTTCTTT.

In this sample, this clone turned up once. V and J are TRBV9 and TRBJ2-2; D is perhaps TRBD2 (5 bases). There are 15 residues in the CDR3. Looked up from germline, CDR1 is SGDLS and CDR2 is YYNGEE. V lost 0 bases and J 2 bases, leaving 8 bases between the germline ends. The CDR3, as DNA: TGTGCCAGCAGCGTAGCCCGGGGTAACACCGGGGAGCTGTTTTTT. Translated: CASSVARGNTGELFF. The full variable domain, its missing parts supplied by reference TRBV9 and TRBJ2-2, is DSGVTQTPKHLITATGQRVTLRCSPRSGDLSVYWYQQSLDQGLQFLIQYYNGEERAKGNILERFSAQQFPDLHSELNLSSLELGDSALYFCASSVARGNTGELFFGEGSRLTVL.

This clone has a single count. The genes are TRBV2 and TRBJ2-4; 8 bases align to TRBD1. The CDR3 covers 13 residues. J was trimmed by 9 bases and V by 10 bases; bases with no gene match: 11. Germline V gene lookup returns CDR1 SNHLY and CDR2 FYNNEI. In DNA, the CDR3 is TGTGCCACCACGAGCACAGGGGGAGGCATTCAGTACTTC. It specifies CATTSTGGGIQYF.

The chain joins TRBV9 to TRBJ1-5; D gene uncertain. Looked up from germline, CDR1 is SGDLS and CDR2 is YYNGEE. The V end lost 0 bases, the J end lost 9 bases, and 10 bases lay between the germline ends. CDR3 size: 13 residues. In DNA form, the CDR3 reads TGTGCCAGCAGCGTAGCTTTGGGTTGGCCCCAGCATTTT. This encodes CASSVALGWPQHF.

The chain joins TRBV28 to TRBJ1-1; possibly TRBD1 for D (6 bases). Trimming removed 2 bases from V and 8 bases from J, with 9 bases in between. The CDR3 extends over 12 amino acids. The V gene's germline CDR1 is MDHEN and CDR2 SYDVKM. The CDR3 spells CASSLLDREAFF. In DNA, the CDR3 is TGTGCCAGCAGTTTACTCGACAGGGAAGCTTTCTTT.

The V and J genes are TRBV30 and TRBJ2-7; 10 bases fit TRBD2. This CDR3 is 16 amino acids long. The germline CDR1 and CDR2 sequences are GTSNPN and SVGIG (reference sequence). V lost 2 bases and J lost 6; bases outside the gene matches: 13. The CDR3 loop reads CAWSSPASGRVPEQYF. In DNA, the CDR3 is TGTGCCTGGAGTAGTCCCGCAAGCGGGAGGGTCCCCGAGCAGTACTTC.

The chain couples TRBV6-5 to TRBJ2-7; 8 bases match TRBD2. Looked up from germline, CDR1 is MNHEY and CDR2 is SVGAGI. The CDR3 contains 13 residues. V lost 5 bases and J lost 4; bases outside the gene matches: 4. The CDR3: CASSVAGPYEQYF. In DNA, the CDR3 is TGTGCCAGCAGTGTAGCGGGACCTTACGAGCAGTACTTC.

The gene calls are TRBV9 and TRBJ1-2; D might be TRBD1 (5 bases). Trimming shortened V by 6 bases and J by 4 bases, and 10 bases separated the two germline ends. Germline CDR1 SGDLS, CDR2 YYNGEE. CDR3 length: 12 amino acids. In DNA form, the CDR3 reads TGTGCCAGCAACCAGGGCGGCTATGGCTACACCTTC. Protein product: CASNQGGYGYTF. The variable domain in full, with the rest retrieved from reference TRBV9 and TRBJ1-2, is DSGVTQTPKHLITATGQRVTLRCSPRSGDLSVYWYQQSLDQGLQFLIQYYNGEERAKGNILERFSAQQFPDLHSELNLSSLELGDSALYFCASNQGGYGYTFGSGTRLTVV.

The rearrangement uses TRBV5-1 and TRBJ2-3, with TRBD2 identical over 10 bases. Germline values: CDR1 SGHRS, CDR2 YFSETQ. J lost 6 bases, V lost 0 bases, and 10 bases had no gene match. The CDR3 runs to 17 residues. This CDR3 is CASSLELAGISGDTQYF. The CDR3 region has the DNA TGCGCCAGCAGCTTGGAACTAGCGGGGATCTCCGGTGATACGCAGTATTTT.

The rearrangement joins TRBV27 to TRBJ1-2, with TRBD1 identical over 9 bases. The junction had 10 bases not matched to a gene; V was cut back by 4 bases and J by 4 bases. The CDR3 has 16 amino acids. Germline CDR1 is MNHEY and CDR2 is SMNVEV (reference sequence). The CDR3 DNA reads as TGTGCCAGCAGTTCCGGGACAGGGCCCCCTGGCTATGGCTACACCTTC. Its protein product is CASSSGTGPPGYGYTF.